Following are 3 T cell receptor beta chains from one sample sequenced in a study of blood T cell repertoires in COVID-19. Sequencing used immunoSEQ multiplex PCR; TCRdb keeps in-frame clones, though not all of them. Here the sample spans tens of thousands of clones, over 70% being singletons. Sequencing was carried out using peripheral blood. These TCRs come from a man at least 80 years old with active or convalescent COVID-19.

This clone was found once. The CDR3 loop reads CASSLASGERESPLHF. The CDR3 DNA reads TGTGCCAGCAGCTTAGCGAGCGGGGAGAGAGAATCACCCCTCCACTTT. The gene calls are TRBV11-1 and TRBJ1-6; D remains ambiguous. CDR3 size: 16 residues. CDR1 is SGHAT and CDR2 is FQDESV in the germline V gene (reference sequence). The V and J ends lost 0 bases and 10 bases respectively, with 16 bases between them.

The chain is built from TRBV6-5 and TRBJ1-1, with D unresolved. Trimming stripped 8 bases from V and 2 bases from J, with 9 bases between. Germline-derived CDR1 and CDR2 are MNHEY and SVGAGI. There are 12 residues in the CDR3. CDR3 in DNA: TGTGCCAGCCGAGGTGGAAACACTGAAGCTTTCTTT. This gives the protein CASRGGNTEAFF.

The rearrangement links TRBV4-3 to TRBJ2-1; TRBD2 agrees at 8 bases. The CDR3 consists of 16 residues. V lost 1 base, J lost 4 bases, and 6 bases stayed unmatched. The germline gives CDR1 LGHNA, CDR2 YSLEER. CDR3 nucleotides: TGCGCCAGCAGCCAAGGATCGGCGGGGGGTTACAATGAGCAGTTCTTC. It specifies CASSQGSAGGYNEQFF.